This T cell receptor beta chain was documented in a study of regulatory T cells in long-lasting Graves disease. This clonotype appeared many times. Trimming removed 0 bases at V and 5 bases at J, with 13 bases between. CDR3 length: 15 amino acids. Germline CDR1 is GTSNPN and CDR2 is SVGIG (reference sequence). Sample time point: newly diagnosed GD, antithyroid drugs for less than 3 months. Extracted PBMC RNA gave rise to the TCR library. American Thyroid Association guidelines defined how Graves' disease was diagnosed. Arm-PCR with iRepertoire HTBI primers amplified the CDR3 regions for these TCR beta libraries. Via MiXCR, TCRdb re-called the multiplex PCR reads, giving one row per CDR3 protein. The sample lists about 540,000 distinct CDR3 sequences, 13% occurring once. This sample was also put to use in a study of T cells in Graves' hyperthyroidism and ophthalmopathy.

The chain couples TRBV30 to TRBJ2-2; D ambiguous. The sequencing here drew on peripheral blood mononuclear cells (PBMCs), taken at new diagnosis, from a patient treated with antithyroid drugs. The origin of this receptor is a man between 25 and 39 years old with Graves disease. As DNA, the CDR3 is TGTGCCTGGAGTGTCAAAGGGTTAGGGACCGGGGAGCTGTTTTTT. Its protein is CAWSVKGLGTGELFF.